A single sample is the source of the 14 T cell receptor beta chains below, sequenced in a study of radiotherapy plus CTLA-4 blockade in lung cancer. Some clones are missing from TCRdb's copy, which holds only in-frame ones; the method was immunoSEQ multiplex PCR. Here the sample spans 90,000 or so clones, 75% to 90% being singletons. Sequencing used peripheral blood, obtained from a patient treated with radiotherapy plus ipilimumab. Receptors originate from a human donor with non-small cell lung cancer who had a partial response to radiotherapy plus ipilimumab.

This sequence joins TRBV19 and TRBJ2-1; tentative D call: TRBD2 (5 bases). Germline V gene lookup returns CDR1 LNHDA and CDR2 SQIVND (reference sequence). V was cut by 6 bases and J by 5 bases, with 23 bases left in between. This CDR3 is built from 17 residues. The CDR3 nucleotides read TGTGCCAGTAGCCCGGGGATTCACTTGGGGAGTGACAATGAGCAGTTCTTC. This gives the protein CASSPGIHLGSDNEQFF.

This clone has only a few counts. J is TRBJ1-3 and V is TRBV7-9; no clear D gene. Germline values: CDR1 SEHNR, CDR2 FQNEAQ (reference sequence). V was shortened by 5 bases and J by 0 bases, with 14 bases between the two germline ends. The CDR3 is made up of 16 amino acids. The CDR3 nucleotides read TGTGCCAGCAGCCAACCCACTGCCCCCTCTGGAAACACCATATATTTT. It is translated as CASSQPTAPSGNTIYF.

This chain joins TRBV5-6 and TRBJ1-1, with 7 positions matching TRBD1. This CDR3 region has 13 residues. Germline lookup yields CDR1 SGHDT and CDR2 YYEEEE. Unmatched junction bases numbered 2, after V lost 3 bases and J lost 3 bases. The CDR3 DNA follows: TGTGCCAGCAGCTCCGACAGGGACACTGAAGCTTTCTTT. It is translated as CASSSDRDTEAFF.

V gene TRBV11-2 combines with J gene TRBJ2-1; 12 nucleotides match TRBD2. This CDR3 contains 15 residues. Trimming took 7 bases from V and 3 from J; bases not matched to a gene: 4. Germline V gives CDR1 SGHAT, CDR2 FQNNGV. The CDR3 DNA is TGTGCCAGCACCACACTAGCGGGAGGCTACAATGAGCAGTTCTTC. It yields the protein CASTTLAGGYNEQFF.

The chain links TRBV5-1 to TRBJ2-7, with 8 bases aligning to TRBD1. Losses at the gene ends were 3 bases for V and 1 base for J; bases not matched to a gene: 3. The CDR3 totals 14 residues. Germline V CDR1 and CDR2: SGHRS, YFSETQ. The CDR3 here is CASSSQGGSYEQYF. In DNA form, the CDR3 reads TGCGCCAGCAGCTCACAGGGGGGATCCTACGAGCAGTACTTC.

This clone was found a few times. The V gene is TRBV11-1, the J gene TRBJ2-7, with 8 positions matching TRBD2. CDR1 is SGHAT, CDR2 FQDESV, per germline (reference sequence). V was clipped by 3 bases and J by 0 bases; unmatched bases: 4. The CDR3 extends over 15 amino acids. The CDR3 sequence is CASSFVTSASYEQYF. CDR3 bases: TGTGCCAGCAGCTTCGTGACTAGCGCCTCCTACGAGCAGTACTTC. The variable domain in full, with the rest retrieved from reference TRBV11-1 and TRBJ2-7, is EAEVAQSPRYKITEKSQAVAFWCDPISGHATLYWYRQILGQGPELLVQFQDESVVDDSQLPKDRFSAERLKGVDSTLKIQPAELGDSAMYLCASSFVTSASYEQYFGPGTRLTVT.

The chain combines TRBV4-2 with TRBJ2-3; TRBD2 aligns across 10 bases. The V segment lost 3 bases and the J segment 4 bases; nucleotides outside the gene matches: 4. The CDR3 extends over 15 amino acids. The germline gives CDR1 LGHNA, CDR2 YNFKEQ. Written as DNA, the CDR3 is TGTGCCAGCAGCCAGGCCGGGACTAGCGCAGATACGCAGTATTTT. Amino acids: CASSQAGTSADTQYF.

The chain has TRBV9 and TRBJ2-2; 8 bases are a match to TRBD1. The CDR3 contains 16 residues. CDR1 is SGDLS and CDR2 is YYNGEE in the germline V gene. Trimming cost V 3 bases and J 3 bases; bases outside gene matches: 7. The CDR3 DNA sequence: TGTGCCAGCAGCGGGGGGACAGGCAGCCACACCGGGGAGCTGTTTTTT. This sequence encodes CASSGGTGSHTGELFF.

The chain uses TRBV5-4 and TRBJ1-1; D is perhaps TRBD1 (5 bases). This CDR3 is built from 15 residues. V lost 0 bases, J lost 1 base, and 10 bases lay in between. The germline V gene has CDR1 SGHNT and CDR2 YYREEE (reference sequence). CDR3 amino acids: CASSLDLDTNTEAFF. The CDR3 nucleotides read TGTGCCAGCAGCTTGGATTTGGACACGAACACTGAAGCTTTCTTT.

The chain uses TRBV7-9 and TRBJ2-7, with a tentative D call TRBD1 (5 bases). The CDR3 is made up of 15 amino acids. The V gene's germline CDR1 is SEHNR and CDR2 FQNEAQ (reference sequence). The V end lost 4 bases, the J end lost 0 bases, and 13 bases lay between the germline ends. This CDR3 reads CASSSLRQNSYEQYV. In nucleotides, the CDR3 is TGTGCCAGCAGCTCGCTAAGACAGAACTCCTACGAGCAGTACGTC.

The chain joins TRBV6-5 to TRBJ2-1; possibly TRBD1 for D (5 bases). Germline V CDR1 and CDR2: MNHEY, SVGAGI. The CDR3 sequence is 14 residues long. V was clipped by 8 bases and J by 8 bases, with 19 bases between them. The CDR3 nucleotides are TGTGCCAGCCCCAGGTCAGCCAGGGCGGATGAGCAGTTCTTC. Its translation: CASPRSARADEQFF.

A single count supports this clone. This CDR3 reads CASGHYEQYF. CDR3 nucleotides: TGTGCCAGCGGCCACTACGAGCAGTACTTC. V gene TRBV6-5 combines with J gene TRBJ2-7; D is unclear. Trimming left V 8 bases short and J 3 bases short, with 5 bases between. Per germline, CDR1 MNHEY and CDR2 SVGAGI. This CDR3 contains 10 residues.

V and J are TRBV28 and TRBJ2-7, with D possibly matching TRBD1 (6 bases). Germline V lookup: CDR1 MDHEN, CDR2 SYDVKM. V lost 5 bases and J lost 6, with 14 bases in between. CDR3 length: 13 amino acids. The CDR3 nucleotides read TGTGCCAGCAGTCCCCTGACAGGATCCGAGCAGTACGTC. As protein: CASSPLTGSEQYV.

V gene TRBV5-4 combines with J gene TRBJ1-4, with D unclear. CDR3 length: 15 amino acids. Germline-derived CDR1 and CDR2 are SGHNT and YYREEE (reference sequence). V was clipped by 2 bases and J by 6 bases, with 14 bases between them. CDR3 nucleotide sequence: TGTGCCAGCAGCTTACGACAATCGAGTGATGAAAAACTGTTTTTT. It translates to CASSLRQSSDEKLFF.